What follows are 15 T cell receptor beta chains derived from one specimen sequenced in a study of CD8+ T cells in alopecia areata. Stated treatment: oral pan-JAK inhibitor, 5-10 mg twice daily. RNA extraction and reverse transcription yielded cDNA as sequencing template. Sequenced by immunoSEQ multiplex PCR; TCRdb stores in-frame clones only, minus some. The data hold under 150,000 clones, with roughly 80% observed a single time. Specimen: CD8+ T cells sorted from blood, collected at week 4, from a patient treated with tofacitinib. The receptors were gathered from a human donor with alopecia areata.

The chain couples TRBV9 to TRBJ2-1; no clear D. Germline-derived CDR1 and CDR2 are SGDLS and YYNGEE. The CDR3 spans 12 residues. V lost 5 bases to trimming and J lost 8 bases, with 11 bases between them. The CDR3 loop reads CASSLMGDEQFF. DNA of the CDR3: TGTGCCAGCAGTCTGATGGGCGATGAGCAGTTCTTC.

CDR3 DNA: TGTGCCAGCAGTTACAGGGGTGGAGAGACCCAGTACTTC. The encoded protein is CASSYRGGETQYF. This chain connects TRBV6-6 to TRBJ2-5; D might be TRBD1 (5 bases). Germline CDR1 is MNHNY and CDR2 is SVGAGI (reference sequence). V lost 2 bases, J lost 4 bases, and 8 bases lay in between. The CDR3 sequence is 13 residues long.

CDR3 protein: CASSLAEQGSPEQYF. CDR3 sequence (DNA): TGTGCCAGCAGCTTAGCGGAGCAGGGATCGCCCGAGCAGTACTTC. The chain has TRBV7-8 and TRBJ2-7; possible D gene TRBD1, 5 bases. This CDR3 is 15 amino acids long. V lost 0 bases and J 6 bases, leaving 15 bases between the germline ends. Germline CDR1 SGHVS, CDR2 FQNEAQ.

CDR3 amino acids: CASSQVTLATYEQYF. CDR3 DNA sequence: TGCGCCAGCAGCCAAGTAACCCTAGCAACGTACGAGCAGTACTTC. The chain is built from TRBV4-1 and TRBJ2-7; maybe TRBD2 (5 bases). The CDR3 sequence is 15 residues long. Looked up from germline, CDR1 is MGHRA and CDR2 is YSYEKL. V was cut by 1 base and J by 4 bases, with 14 bases left in between.

This rearrangement joins TRBV13 to TRBJ2-7; D is possibly TRBD1 (6 bases). This CDR3 has 13 amino acids. V was shortened by 4 bases and J by 6 bases, with 13 bases between the two germline ends. CDR1 is PRHDT and CDR2 is FYEKMQ in the germline V gene (reference sequence). The CDR3 loop is CASSSTQGSEQYF. The CDR3 DNA follows: TGTGCCAGCAGCTCCACACAGGGTAGCGAGCAGTACTTC.

This chain connects TRBV27 to TRBJ2-3; maybe TRBD2 (5 bases). Germline CDR1 reads MNHEY; CDR2 reads SMNVEV (reference sequence). V was cut by 5 bases and J by 2 bases, with 14 bases left in between. The CDR3 contains 15 residues. CDR3 sequence reads: CASSAAGGNTDTQYF. The CDR3 DNA reads TGTGCCAGCAGTGCCGCGGGTGGCAACACAGATACGCAGTATTTT.

This clone was seen a handful of times. This sequence joins TRBV19 and TRBJ1-1; no clear D gene. The CDR3 contains 16 residues. Deletions cut 4 bases from V and 0 bases from J, with 15 bases between. The V gene's germline CDR1 is LNHDA and CDR2 SQIVND (reference sequence). CDR3 sequence: CASSSSGGYMNTEAFF. The CDR3 DNA reads as TGTGCCAGTAGTAGTTCTGGCGGGTACATGAACACTGAAGCTTTCTTT.

The chain links TRBV5-1 to TRBJ1-1; D unresolved. V gave up 0 bases and J gave up 1 base, with 7 bases separating them. The germline V gene has CDR1 SGHRS and CDR2 YFSETQ. The CDR3 is 14 amino acids. CDR3 in amino acids: CASSLGGKNTEAFF. The CDR3 DNA sequence: TGCGCCAGCAGCTTGGGAGGGAAGAACACTGAAGCTTTCTTT.

This clone has only a few counts. This rearrangement joins TRBV29-1 to TRBJ1-1; tentative D call: TRBD1 (5 bases). V lost 3 bases and J 7 bases, leaving 15 bases between the germline ends. The germline CDR1 and CDR2 sequences are SQVTM and ANQGSEA. The CDR3 loop spans 13 amino acids. CDR3 region: CSVEQGRVGEAFF. For the CDR3, the DNA is TGCAGCGTTGAGCAGGGCCGGGTTGGTGAAGCTTTCTTT.

This clone came up a few times. The chain couples TRBV7-2 to TRBJ2-3, with D uncertain. Trimming removed 7 bases from V and 3 bases from J, with 11 bases in between. This CDR3 is 13 amino acids long. Germline V CDR1 and CDR2: SGHTA, FQGNSA. The CDR3: CASTYLGTDTQYF. CDR3 coding DNA: TGTGCCAGCACCTATCTTGGGACAGATACGCAGTATTTT.

The chain employs TRBV5-6 and TRBJ1-5; D remains ambiguous. CDR3 length: 14 residues. CDR1 SGHDT and CDR2 YYEEEE come from the germline V gene. Trimming left V 4 bases short and J 7 bases short, with 15 bases between. CDR3 in amino acids: CASSTFMGNQPQHF. The CDR3 DNA reads as TGTGCCAGCAGCACGTTTATGGGGAACCAGCCCCAGCATTTT.

The chain employs TRBV30 and TRBJ2-7, with TRBD2 matching over 9 bases. The germline gives CDR1 GTSNPN, CDR2 SVGIG (reference sequence). V lost 8 bases, J lost 2 bases, and 4 bases stayed unmatched. The CDR3 is 12 residues long. The CDR3 loop reads CAGQRGAYEQYF. The CDR3 DNA reads as TGTGCCGGACAGCGGGGGGCCTACGAGCAGTACTTC. Supplemented by reference TRBV30 and TRBJ2-7, the full variable domain reads SQTIHQWPATLVQPVGSPLSLECTVEGTSNPNLYWYRQAAGRGLQLLFYSVGIGQISSEVPQNLSASRPQDRQFILSSKKLLLSDSGFYLCAGQRGAYEQYFGPGTRLTVT.

V usage is TRBV21-1 and J usage is TRBJ1-1. TRBV21-1 is labeled a pseudogene. The CDR3 consists of 15 residues. This CDR3 reads CASSRRGRWVTEAFF. CDR3 bases: TGTGCCAGCAGCAGGAGAGGCAGGTGGGTCACTGAAGCTTTCTTT.

This chain joins TRBV6-5 and TRBJ1-1; D not certain. Germline V gene sequence: CDR1 MNHEY, CDR2 SVGAGI. Trimming cost V 0 bases and J 6 bases, with 5 bases left between them. CDR3 length equals 12 residues. The CDR3 DNA is TGTGCCAGCAGTTACTCGGGAGCTGAAGCTTTCTTT. Translating it yields CASSYSGAEAFF.

This clone was found a few times. The CDR3 bases are TGTGCCATCAGTAACTCCTACGAGCAGTACTTC. It codes for CAISNSYEQYF. The J gene is TRBJ2-7, the V gene TRBV10-3, with D unclear. This CDR3 contains 11 residues. Germline lookup yields CDR1 ENHRY and CDR2 SYGVKD. V gave up 5 bases and J gave up 0 bases, with 2 bases separating them.